This T cell receptor (beta chain) stems from a study of blood T cell repertoires in COVID-19. For the study at large: Both acute and convalescent COVID-19 samples were obtained from the United States, Italy and Spain. Sample material is recorded as cDNA or gDNA derived from T cells, B-cell-depleted T cells, or PBMCs.

The CDR3 is 15 amino acids. V was pared by 2 bases and J by 2 bases, with 12 bases between. Per the germline V gene, CDR1 is SGHRS and CDR2 is YFSETQ. As originally analysed: How many nucleated cells were present was estimated from reference gene primer amplification. Sequenced by immunoSEQ multiplex PCR; TCRdb stores in-frame clones only, minus some. V, J and clone size were drawn from that table, and D and trimming were deduced from the DNA. Among 100,000 to 150,000 clones listed, about 85% were seen once. This rearrangement joins TRBV5-1 to TRBJ2-3; D is perhaps TRBD2 (5 bases). This TCR came from a man of 80 years or more with active or convalescent COVID-19. Sequencing was done on a sample of peripheral blood. CDR3 nucleotides: TGCGCCAGCAGCTTAGGAGCGACTACCACAGATACGCAGTATTTT. Its translation is CASSLGATTTDTQYF.